The clone carrying this T cell receptor (beta chain) was observed at least ten times. Using RNA transcripts as the source, TCR beta CDR3 regions were amplified. During a first-round RT-PCR of the TCR CDR3, the HTBI primer set was used. TCRdb ran MiXCR on the multiplex PCR reads and lists one entry per CDR3 protein. The table shows approximately 380,000 distinct CDR3 sequences, with 15% to 20% occurring only once. With a duration under 2 months, the hyperthyroidism was newly diagnosed in patients aged 18 to 65. The V gene's germline CDR1 is SGHRS and CDR2 YFSETQ. Trimming pared 4 bases from V and 0 bases from J, leaving 10 bases between. This CDR3 contains 14 residues. The data belong to a study of T cells in Graves' hyperthyroidism and ophthalmopathy. At the level of the study: Peripheral blood was drawn at first diagnosis, prior to all treatment.

The receptor was derived from a woman aged 18-29 years with Graves' hyperthyroidism. Sequencing used blood. This chain uses TRBV5-1 with TRBJ1-2; tentative D call: TRBD1 (5 bases). The CDR3 DNA is TGCGCCAGCAGCCTGGGGACCCCTAACTATGGCTACACCTTC. The encoded protein is CASSLGTPNYGYTF.